The 20 T cell receptor beta chains below all came from one sample that was sequenced in a study of blood T cell repertoires in COVID-19. Generated by immunoSEQ multiplex PCR, the TCRdb table keeps only in-frame clones and is missing some. The sample includes under 300,000 clones, about 88% of them seen just once. Sequencing was performed on peripheral blood. Receptors originate from a woman aged 40 to 49 who had recovered from COVID-19.

V is TRBV10-3 and J is TRBJ2-6; the D is unclear. This CDR3 is 13 amino acids long. The V gene lost 7 bases and the J gene lost 2 bases, with 6 bases spanning the gap. CDR1 and CDR2 (germline): ENHRY, SYGVKD. In DNA form, the CDR3 reads TGTGCCATCAAACTAACTGGGGCCAACGTCCTGACTTTC. Protein product: CAIKLTGANVLTF.

The chain combines TRBV19 with TRBJ2-1, with D hard to call. This CDR3 has 11 amino acids. V was trimmed by 5 bases and J by 8 bases, leaving 7 bases between them. Germline CDR1 and CDR2: LNHDA and SQIVND (reference sequence). Written as DNA, the CDR3 is TGTGCCAGTAGTCTCTCCGATGAGCAGTTCTTC. Protein product: CASSLSDEQFF.

This clone was detected only once. The chain couples TRBV7-9 to TRBJ2-1; 11 nucleotides agree with TRBD2. V shed 5 bases, J shed 9 bases, and the junction held 9 bases outside the gene matches. The CDR3 covers 15 residues. Germline V gives CDR1 SEHNR, CDR2 FQNEAQ (reference sequence). The CDR3 here is CASSALAGGITEQFF. The CDR3 DNA reads TGTGCCAGCAGCGCTCTAGCGGGGGGTATTACTGAGCAGTTCTTC.

The V and J genes are TRBV10-2 and TRBJ1-2; possibly TRBD1 for D (5 bases). The germline V gene encodes CDR1 WSHSY and CDR2 SAAADI. The CDR3 runs to 12 residues. The germline V and J ends were trimmed by 6 bases and 1 base, with 6 bases remaining between them. In nucleotides, the CDR3 is TGCGCCAGCAGGACAGTTAACTATGGCTACACCTTC. Protein product: CASRTVNYGYTF.

The CDR3 sequence is CAISDWEGSQPQHF. CDR3 DNA: TGTGCCATCAGTGATTGGGAGGGTAGTCAGCCCCAGCATTTT. The chain recombines TRBV10-3 with TRBJ1-5; no reliable D call. The CDR3 extends over 14 amino acids. Trimming left V 3 bases short and J 6 bases short, with 12 bases between. From germline, CDR1 is ENHRY and CDR2 SYGVKD.

The chain is built from TRBV9 and TRBJ2-1; D is possibly TRBD2 (5 bases). With 3 bases removed from V and 1 base from J, the gap between germline ends came to 11 bases. This CDR3 contains 15 residues. The germline V gene encodes CDR1 SGDLS and CDR2 YYNGEE. CDR3 nucleotide sequence: TGTGCCAGCAGCGGCGGAGGACGGTCCTACAATGAGCAGTTCTTC. Its protein is CASSGGGRSYNEQFF. The full variable domain, rest sourced from reference TRBV9 and TRBJ2-1, is DSGVTQTPKHLITATGQRVTLRCSPRSGDLSVYWYQQSLDQGLQFLIQYYNGEERAKGNILERFSAQQFPDLHSELNLSSLELGDSALYFCASSGGGRSYNEQFFGPGTRLTVL.

This clone was seen once. The chain combines TRBV12-3 or TRBV12-4 with TRBJ1-1, with D possibly TRBD1 on 6 matching bases. V was trimmed by 7 bases and J by 11 bases, leaving 17 bases between them. The CDR3 runs to 12 residues. The chain's CDR3 is CASTGGAEVAFF. For the CDR3, the DNA is TGTGCCAGCACTGGGGGGGCCGAGGTGGCTTTCTTT.

The rearrangement joins TRBV3-1 (or the pseudogene TRBV3-2) to TRBJ2-3; D gene ambiguous. Trimming cost V 0 bases and J 6 bases, with 10 bases left between them. Germline loops: CDR1 LGHDT, CDR2 YNNKEL (reference sequence). This CDR3 is built from 14 residues. In nucleotides, the CDR3 is TGTGCCAGCAGCCAAGACGAGGATGTGGATACGCAGTATTTT. It specifies CASSQDEDVDTQYF.

The CDR3 nucleotides read TGTGCCAGCTTCAGTTTAGGGAGTGGGTCGGCATCCTACGAGCAGTACTTC. This translates into CASFSLGSGSASYEQYF. This chain uses TRBV28 with TRBJ2-7, with D maybe TRBD2 (5 bases). The CDR3 has 17 amino acids. CDR1 is MDHEN and CDR2 is SYDVKM in the germline V gene. Trimming stripped 8 bases from V and 1 base from J, with 24 bases between.

V and J are TRBV6-5 and TRBJ2-7, with 10 bases that match TRBD1. From germline, CDR1 is MNHEY and CDR2 SVGAGI. V was clipped by 6 bases and J by 6 bases; unmatched bases: 11. The CDR3 is 15 amino acids. The DNA for the CDR3 is TGTGCCAGCAGGACGACCGGGACAGGGGTTAGCGAGCAGTACTTC. Amino acids: CASRTTGTGVSEQYF.

This chain links TRBV10-3 with TRBJ2-1; 7 bases line up with TRBD2. This CDR3 is built from 15 residues. Germline CDR1 and CDR2: ENHRY and SYGVKD. V shed 6 bases and J 4 bases; nucleotides not matched to a gene: 9. The CDR3 nucleotides read TGTGCCATCAGGAGATCTAGCGGTACGTACAATGAGCAGTTCTTC. Translated: CAIRRSSGTYNEQFF.

The J gene is TRBJ2-7, the V gene TRBV5-4; weak D call: TRBD1 (6 bases). V dropped 4 bases and J dropped 3 bases, with 14 bases sitting between them. This CDR3 has 14 amino acids. CDR1 is SGHNT, CDR2 YYREEE, per germline (reference sequence). As DNA, the CDR3 is TGTGCCAGCAGCCGCAGACAGGACATCTACGAGCAGTACTTC. Amino acid sequence: CASSRRQDIYEQYF. Combining the CDR3 with reference TRBV5-4 and TRBJ2-7 gives the whole variable domain ETGVTQSPTHLIKTRGQQVTLRCSSQSGHNTVSWYQQALGQGPQFIFQYYREEENGRGNFPPRFSGLQFPNYSSELNVNALELDDSALYLCASSRRQDIYEQYFGPGTRLTVT.

The chain joins TRBV4-1 to TRBJ2-7, with TRBD2 matching 11 bases. The V gene end was trimmed by 1 base and the J gene end by 4 bases; junction bases not matched to a gene: 6. Germline V gives CDR1 MGHRA, CDR2 YSYEKL. This CDR3 contains 16 residues. The CDR3 loop is CASSQVPSGGQYEQYF. CDR3 DNA sequence: TGCGCCAGCAGCCAAGTTCCTAGCGGGGGGCAGTACGAGCAGTACTTC.

Only one count was recorded for this clone. The rearrangement links TRBV4-1 to TRBJ2-1; 7 bases match TRBD2. V gave up 2 bases and J gave up 9 bases; unmatched junction bases: 7. The CDR3 loop spans 14 amino acids. Germline CDR1 reads MGHRA; CDR2 reads YSYEKL. DNA for the CDR3: TGCGCCAGCAGCCAACGATCGGGAGGCGGTGAGCAGTTCTTC. It is translated as CASSQRSGGGEQFF.

The chain uses TRBV12-3 or TRBV12-4 and TRBJ2-7, with D tentatively TRBD1 (5 bases). With 2 bases removed from V and 5 bases from J, the gap between germline ends came to 10 bases. CDR3 length: 13 amino acids. The CDR3 is CASSLRQGHEQYV. CDR3 sequence (DNA): TGTGCCAGCAGTTTAAGGCAGGGCCACGAGCAGTACGTC.

This clone was counted once. V usage is TRBV11-2 and J usage is TRBJ2-1; a possible D gene is TRBD1 (6 bases). The CDR3 runs 14 residues. Germline V gives CDR1 SGHAT, CDR2 FQNNGV. Trimming cost V 7 bases and J 4 bases, with 14 bases left between them. The CDR3 DNA reads TGTGCCAGCACTTGGGGGCAGGCTTACAATGAGCAGTTCTTC. Its protein product is CASTWGQAYNEQFF.

The V call is TRBV19, the J call TRBJ2-5; 7 bases agree with TRBD2. The V gene end was trimmed by 3 bases and the J gene end by 5 bases; junction bases not matched to a gene: 6. CDR3 length equals 14 residues. CDR1 and CDR2 from the germline V gene are LNHDA and SQIVND (reference sequence). The DNA for the CDR3 is TGTGCCAGTAGTATGACTGGGGGAGGGGAGACCCAGTACTTC. Protein sequence: CASSMTGGGETQYF.

The rearrangement links TRBV5-4 to TRBJ2-1; tentative D call: TRBD1 (5 bases). V shed 4 bases and J shed 9 bases, with 14 bases lying between them. Germline V gene data show CDR1 as SGHNT and CDR2 as YYREEE (reference sequence). The CDR3 loop spans 13 amino acids. For the CDR3, the DNA is TGTGCCAGCAGCAAGGACACCACGGGTGAGCAGTTCTTC. Translated, it gives CASSKDTTGEQFF.

This rearrangement joins TRBV5-5 to TRBJ2-5; a possible D gene is TRBD2 (7 bases). The CDR3 has 16 residues. The V end was cut by 2 bases, the J end by 5 bases, with 19 bases between. The germline gives CDR1 SGHKS, CDR2 YYEKEE (reference sequence). CDR3 nucleotide sequence: TGTGCCAGCAGCTTCATGCCGGGGGGCCCTCGGGAGACCCAGTACTTC. It encodes CASSFMPGGPRETQYF.

This chain uses TRBV28 with TRBJ1-2; no clear D gene. The CDR3 length is 14 residues. Germline V gene data show CDR1 as MDHEN and CDR2 as SYDVKM. The germline V and J ends were trimmed by 5 bases and 8 bases, with 18 bases remaining between them. The CDR3 DNA is TGTGCCAGCAGTATTCCCTCGGGGTCGGGAGGCTACACCTTC. Residues: CASSIPSGSGGYTF.